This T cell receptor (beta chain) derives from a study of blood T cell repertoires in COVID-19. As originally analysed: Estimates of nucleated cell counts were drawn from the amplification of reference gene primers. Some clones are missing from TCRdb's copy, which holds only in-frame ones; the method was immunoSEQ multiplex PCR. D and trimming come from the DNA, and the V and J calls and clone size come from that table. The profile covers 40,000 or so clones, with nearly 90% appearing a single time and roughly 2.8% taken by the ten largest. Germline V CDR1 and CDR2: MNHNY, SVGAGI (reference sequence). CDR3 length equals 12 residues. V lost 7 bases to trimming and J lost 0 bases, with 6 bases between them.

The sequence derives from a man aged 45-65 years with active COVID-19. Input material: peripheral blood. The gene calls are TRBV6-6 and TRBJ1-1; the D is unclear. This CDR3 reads CASNGVNTEAFF. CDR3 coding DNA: TGTGCCAGCAACGGGGTGAACACTGAAGCTTTCTTT.